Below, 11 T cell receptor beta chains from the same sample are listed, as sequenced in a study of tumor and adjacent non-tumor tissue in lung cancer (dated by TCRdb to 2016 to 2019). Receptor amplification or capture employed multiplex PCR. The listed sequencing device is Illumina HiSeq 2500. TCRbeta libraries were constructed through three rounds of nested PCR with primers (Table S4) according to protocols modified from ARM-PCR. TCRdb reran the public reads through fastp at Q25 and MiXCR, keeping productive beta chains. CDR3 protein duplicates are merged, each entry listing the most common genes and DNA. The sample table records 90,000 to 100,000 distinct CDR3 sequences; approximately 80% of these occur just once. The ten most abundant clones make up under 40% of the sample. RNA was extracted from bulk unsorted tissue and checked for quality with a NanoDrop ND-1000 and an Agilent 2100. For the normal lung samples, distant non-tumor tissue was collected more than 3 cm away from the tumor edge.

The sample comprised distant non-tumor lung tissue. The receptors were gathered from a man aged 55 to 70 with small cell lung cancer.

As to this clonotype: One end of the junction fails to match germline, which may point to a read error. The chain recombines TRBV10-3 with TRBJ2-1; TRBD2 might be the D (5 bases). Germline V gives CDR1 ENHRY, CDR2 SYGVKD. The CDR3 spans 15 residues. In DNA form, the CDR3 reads TGTACCATTAGCCGAGCGGAGGATTCCTACAATGAGCAGTTCTTC. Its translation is CTISRAEDSYNEQFF.

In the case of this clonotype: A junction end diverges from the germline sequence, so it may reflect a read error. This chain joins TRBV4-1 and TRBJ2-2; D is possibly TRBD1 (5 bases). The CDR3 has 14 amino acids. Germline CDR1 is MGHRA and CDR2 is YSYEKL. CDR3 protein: CASSSGAYTEELLF. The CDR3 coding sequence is TGCGCCAGCAGCAGTGGGGCCTATACCGAGGAGCTGCTTTTT.

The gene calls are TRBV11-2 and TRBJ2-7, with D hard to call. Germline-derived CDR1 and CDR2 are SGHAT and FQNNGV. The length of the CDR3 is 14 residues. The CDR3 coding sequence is TGTGCTAGCAGCCCCGACTTGACCTCCTGCGAGGAGTACGTC. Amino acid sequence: CASSPDLTSCEEYV.

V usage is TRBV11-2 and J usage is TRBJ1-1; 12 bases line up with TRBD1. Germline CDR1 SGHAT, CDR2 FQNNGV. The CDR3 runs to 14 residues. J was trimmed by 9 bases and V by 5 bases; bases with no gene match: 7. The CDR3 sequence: CASSRDRGPTKAFF. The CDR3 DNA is TGTGCCAGCAGCAGGGACAGGGGGCCAACTAAAGCTTTCTTT.

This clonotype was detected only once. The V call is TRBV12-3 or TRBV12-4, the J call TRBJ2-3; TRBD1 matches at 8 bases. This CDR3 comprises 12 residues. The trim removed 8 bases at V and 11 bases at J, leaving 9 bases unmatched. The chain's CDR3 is CASGQDRARQYF. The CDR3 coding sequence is TGTGCCAGCGGTCAGGACAGGGCTAGGCAGTATTTT.

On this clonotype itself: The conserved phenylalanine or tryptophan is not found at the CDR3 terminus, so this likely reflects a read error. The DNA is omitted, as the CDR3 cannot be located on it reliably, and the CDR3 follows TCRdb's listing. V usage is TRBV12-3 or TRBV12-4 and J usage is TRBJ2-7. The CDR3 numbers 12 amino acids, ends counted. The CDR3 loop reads CASSRDFYEQYL.

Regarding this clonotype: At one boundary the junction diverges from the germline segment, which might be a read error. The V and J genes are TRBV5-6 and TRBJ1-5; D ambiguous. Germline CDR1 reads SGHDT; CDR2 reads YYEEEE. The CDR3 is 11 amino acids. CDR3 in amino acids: CVSTTCQPKHF. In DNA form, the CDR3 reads TGTGTCAGCACCACCTGTCAGCCCAAGCATTTT.

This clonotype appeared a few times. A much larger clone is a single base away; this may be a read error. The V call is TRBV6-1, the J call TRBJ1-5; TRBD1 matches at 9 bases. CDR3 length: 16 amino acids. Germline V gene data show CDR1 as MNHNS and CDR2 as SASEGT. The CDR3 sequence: CTSSSRQGVSNQPQHF. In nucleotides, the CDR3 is TGTACCAGCAGCAGTAGACAGGGGGTGAGCAATCAGCCCCAGCATTTT.

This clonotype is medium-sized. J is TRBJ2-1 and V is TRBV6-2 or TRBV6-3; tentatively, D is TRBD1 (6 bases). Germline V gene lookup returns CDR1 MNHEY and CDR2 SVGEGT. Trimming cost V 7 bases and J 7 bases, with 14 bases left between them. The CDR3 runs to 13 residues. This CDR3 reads CASKGGLSNEQFF. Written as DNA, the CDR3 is TGTGCCAGCAAAGGGGGATTAAGTAATGAGCAGTTCTTC.

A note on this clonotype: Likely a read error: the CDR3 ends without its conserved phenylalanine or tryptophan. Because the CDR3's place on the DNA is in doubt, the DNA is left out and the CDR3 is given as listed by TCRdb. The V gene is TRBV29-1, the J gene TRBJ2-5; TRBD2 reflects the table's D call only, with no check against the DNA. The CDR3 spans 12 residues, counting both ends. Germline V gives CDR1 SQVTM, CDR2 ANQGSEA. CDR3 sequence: CSAFTGEETQYL.

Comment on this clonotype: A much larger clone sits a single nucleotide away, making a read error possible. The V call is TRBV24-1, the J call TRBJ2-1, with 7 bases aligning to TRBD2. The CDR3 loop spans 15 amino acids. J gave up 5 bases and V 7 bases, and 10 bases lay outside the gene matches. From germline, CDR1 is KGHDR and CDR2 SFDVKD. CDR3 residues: CATRGVGGPHNEQFF. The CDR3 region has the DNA TGTGCCACCAGGGGGGTGGGAGGGCCACACAATGAGCAGTTCTTC.